The 20 T cell receptor beta chains below were found in one sample sequenced in a study of blood T cell repertoires in COVID-19. Repertoires were generated with immunoSEQ multiplex PCR, while TCRdb's copy carries only in-frame clones and drops some. The data contain a few hundred thousand clones, roughly 90% of them singletons. Sequencing input: PBMCs or T cells enriched from blood (not recorded which). These receptors all come from a woman aged 40 to 49 who had recovered from COVID-19.

This chain connects TRBV7-2 to TRBJ1-6; no clear D. Germline assignment: CDR1 SGHTA and CDR2 FQGNSA. The CDR3 is 14 amino acids. V lost 3 bases and J 6 bases, leaving 9 bases between the germline ends. CDR3: CASSFGVANSPLHF. The CDR3, as DNA: TGTGCCAGCAGCTTCGGGGTGGCTAATTCACCCCTCCACTTT.

The chain recombines TRBV9 with TRBJ1-5, with unresolved D. Germline CDR1 reads SGDLS; CDR2 reads YYNGEE. The CDR3 loop spans 13 amino acids. V was cut by 3 bases and J by 7 bases, with 11 bases left in between. CDR3 sequence reads: CASSAQAGQPQHF. In DNA form, the CDR3 reads TGTGCCAGCAGCGCGCAGGCGGGGCAGCCCCAGCATTTT.

The gene calls are TRBV4-3 and TRBJ2-3, with 7 bases fitting TRBD2. Germline CDR1 is LGHNA and CDR2 is YSLEER. Losses at the gene ends were 4 bases for V and 5 bases for J; bases not matched to a gene: 9. The CDR3 totals 15 residues. This CDR3 reads CASSPWGGIEDTQYF. In nucleotides, the CDR3 is TGCGCCAGCAGCCCGTGGGGGGGGATAGAAGATACGCAGTATTTT.

The chain links TRBV4-3 to TRBJ2-7, with D perhaps matching TRBD2 (6 bases). Trimming removed 0 bases at V and 7 bases at J, with 19 bases between. Looked up from germline, CDR1 is LGHNA and CDR2 is YSLEER. This CDR3 has 16 residues. CDR3 residues: CASSQDWDSSRGEQYF. The CDR3 nucleotides are TGCGCCAGCAGCCAAGACTGGGACTCCTCTCGGGGGGAGCAGTACTTC.

The V gene is TRBV10-3, the J gene TRBJ1-2; D is unresolved. The CDR3 loop spans 13 amino acids. Per the germline V gene, CDR1 is ENHRY and CDR2 is SYGVKD. Trimming removed 0 bases at V and 5 bases at J, with 7 bases between. This chain's CDR3 is CAISESVVYGYTF. CDR3 coding DNA: TGTGCCATCAGTGAGTCGGTAGTTTATGGCTACACCTTC.

The chain carries TRBV29-1 and TRBJ2-4; 7 positions match TRBD2. In germline, CDR1 is SQVTM, CDR2 ANQGSEA. The CDR3 consists of 14 residues. The trim removed 6 bases at V and 8 bases at J, leaving 13 bases unmatched. CDR3 nucleotides: TGCAGCGTGGGCCTAGGCGGGAGTACGGACATTCAGTACTTC. This encodes CSVGLGGSTDIQYF.

The rearrangement joins TRBV19 to TRBJ1-2; TRBD1 matches at 11 bases. CDR1 and CDR2 (germline): LNHDA, SQIVND (reference sequence). This CDR3 region has 14 residues. V shed 8 bases, J shed 4 bases, and the junction held 6 bases outside the gene matches. CDR3 protein: CASEGQGVRYGYTF. The CDR3 nucleotides are TGTGCCAGTGAGGGACAGGGGGTTCGCTATGGCTACACCTTC. Supplemented by reference TRBV19 and TRBJ1-2, the full variable domain reads DGGITQSPKYLFRKEGQNVTLSCEQNLNHDAMYWYRQDPGQGLRLIYYSQIVNDFQKGDIAEGYSVSREKKESFPLTVTSAQKNPTAFYLCASEGQGVRYGYTFGSGTRLTVV.

The J gene is TRBJ2-2, the V gene TRBV29-1, with D uncertain. There are 14 residues in the CDR3. Germline lookup yields CDR1 SQVTM and CDR2 ANQGSEA. V lost 3 bases and J lost 13, with 21 bases in between. The CDR3 reads CSVDRLVEAPGLFF. The CDR3 DNA is TGCAGCGTTGACCGCCTCGTAGAGGCCCCCGGGCTGTTTTTT.

The chain uses TRBV11-2 and TRBJ2-1; TRBD2 agrees at 12 bases. Germline values: CDR1 SGHAT, CDR2 FQNNGV. CDR3 length: 16 residues. The V segment lost 6 bases and the J segment 6 bases; nucleotides outside the gene matches: 9. CDR3 DNA: TGTGCCAGCAGTACGCAGGGACTAGCGGGTATCAATGAGCAGTTCTTC. This encodes CASSTQGLAGINEQFF. Full variable domain (missing parts from reference TRBV11-2 and TRBJ2-1): EAGVAQSPRYKIIEKRQSVAFWCNPISGHATLYWYQQILGQGPKLLIQFQNNGVVDDSQLPKDRFSAERLKGVDSTLKIQPAKLEDSAVYLCASSTQGLAGINEQFFGPGTRLTVL.

This clone turned up a few times. The rearrangement joins TRBV12-3 or TRBV12-4 to TRBJ1-2, with TRBD1 identical over 8 bases. V lost 5 bases to trimming and J lost 8 bases; unmatched junction nucleotides: 4. The length of the CDR3 is 12 residues. CDR3 DNA: TGTGCCAGCAGTCCTGGACAGGGAGGCTACACCTTC. Translating it yields CASSPGQGGYTF.

The rearrangement joins TRBV7-2 to TRBJ2-5, with a possible D match to TRBD1 (6 bases). With 5 bases removed from V and 9 bases from J, the gap between germline ends came to 22 bases. This CDR3 contains 15 residues. Germline V gene lookup returns CDR1 SGHTA and CDR2 FQGNSA. The CDR3: CASSPKDRLGKAQYF. The CDR3 DNA reads as TGTGCCAGCAGCCCTAAGGACAGACTGGGCAAGGCCCAGTACTTC. The entire variable domain, with the rest obtained from reference TRBV7-2 and TRBJ2-5, is as follows: GAGVSQSPSNKVTEKGKDVELRCDPISGHTALYWYRQSLGQGLEFLIYFQGNSAPDKSGLPSDRFSAERTGGSVSTLTIQRTQQEDSAVYLCASSPKDRLGKAQYFGPGTRLLVL.

J is TRBJ1-4 and V is TRBV5-1; the D is unclear. The V gene's germline CDR1 is SGHRS and CDR2 YFSETQ. This CDR3 is built from 14 residues. V was cut by 0 bases and J by 7 bases, with 10 bases left in between. The chain's CDR3 is CASSLALSGEKLFF. DNA of the CDR3: TGCGCCAGCAGCTTGGCCCTCAGCGGTGAAAAACTGTTTTTT.

The V and J genes are TRBV27 and TRBJ1-2; tentative D call: TRBD1 (6 bases). The V gene's germline CDR1 is MNHEY and CDR2 SMNVEV (reference sequence). CDR3 length: 12 amino acids. Between the trimmed V and J ends, which lost 8 bases and 8 bases, there was a span of 15 bases. The CDR3 region is CASGEGGDGYTF. CDR3 coding DNA: TGTGCCAGCGGGGAGGGGGGAGACGGCTACACCTTC.

This clone was counted once. DNA of the CDR3: TGTGCCAGCAGTCATACCGGGACAGGATCCGATCAGCCCCAGCATTTT. It codes for CASSHTGTGSDQPQHF. This rearrangement joins TRBV6-4 to TRBJ1-5; TRBD1 matches at 8 bases. The CDR3 has 16 amino acids. The germline V gene has CDR1 MRHNA and CDR2 SNTAGT. The V and J ends lost 5 bases and 5 bases, in that order; junction bases with no gene match: 11.

This clone was counted between two and nine times. The chain couples TRBV4-3 to TRBJ2-1; 13 bases are shared with TRBD2. The trim removed 6 bases at V and 5 bases at J, leaving 4 bases unmatched. Germline V gives CDR1 LGHNA, CDR2 YSLEER. The CDR3 extends over 15 amino acids. CDR3 coding DNA: TGCGCCAGCAGTCTAGGGACTAGCGGGGACAATGAGCAGTTCTTC. This gives the protein CASSLGTSGDNEQFF.

V gene TRBV5-1 combines with J gene TRBJ2-2, with 7 bases matching TRBD1. V was pared by 5 bases and J by 5 bases, with 6 bases of the junction left unmatched. Germline CDR1 reads SGHRS; CDR2 reads YFSETQ. The CDR3 extends over 14 amino acids. Here the CDR3 reads CASRDTGATGELFF. The CDR3 DNA is TGCGCCAGCAGAGATACAGGGGCGACCGGGGAGCTGTTTTTT.

The chain uses TRBV14 and TRBJ2-1; TRBD2 matches 10 bases. Germline V gives CDR1 SGHDN, CDR2 FVKESK. V lost 2 bases and J lost 3; bases outside the gene matches: 1. This CDR3 is 15 amino acids long. CDR3 protein: CASSQWTSGYNEQFF. In DNA, the CDR3 is TGTGCCAGCAGCCAATGGACTAGCGGCTACAATGAGCAGTTCTTC.

This clone was observed many times. The chain uses TRBV7-9 and TRBJ1-1, with D unresolved. Deletions cut 8 bases from V and 1 base from J, with 14 bases between. The CDR3 runs 14 residues. Germline assignment: CDR1 SEHNR and CDR2 FQNEAQ (reference sequence). CDR3: CASRPFPGNTEAFF. The CDR3 DNA sequence: TGTGCCAGCCGCCCCTTTCCGGGGAACACTGAAGCTTTCTTT.

The chain recombines TRBV11-3 with TRBJ1-1; D not certain. This CDR3 has 13 amino acids. Germline V gene data show CDR1 as SGHNT and CDR2 as YENEEA. V was trimmed by 4 bases and J by 5 bases, leaving 11 bases between them. The CDR3 bases are TGTGCCAGCAGCTCGCGGGGAAGGACTGAAGCTTTCTTT. Amino acid sequence: CASSSRGRTEAFF. The variable domain in full, completed from reference TRBV11-3 and TRBJ1-1, reads EAGVVQSPRYKIIEKKQPVAFWCNPISGHNTLYWYLQNLGQGPELLIRYENEEAVDDSQLPKDRFSAERLKGVDSTLKIQPAELGDSAVYLCASSSRGRTEAFFGQGTRLTVV.

The CDR3 protein is CASSVGATSTNEKLFF. DNA of the CDR3: TGTGCCAGCAGCGTAGGGGCGACCTCAACTAATGAAAAACTGTTTTTT. The chain has TRBV9 and TRBJ1-4; D remains unclear. The V and J ends lost 0 bases and 0 bases respectively, with 9 bases between them. Per germline, CDR1 SGDLS and CDR2 YYNGEE. This CDR3 region has 16 residues.